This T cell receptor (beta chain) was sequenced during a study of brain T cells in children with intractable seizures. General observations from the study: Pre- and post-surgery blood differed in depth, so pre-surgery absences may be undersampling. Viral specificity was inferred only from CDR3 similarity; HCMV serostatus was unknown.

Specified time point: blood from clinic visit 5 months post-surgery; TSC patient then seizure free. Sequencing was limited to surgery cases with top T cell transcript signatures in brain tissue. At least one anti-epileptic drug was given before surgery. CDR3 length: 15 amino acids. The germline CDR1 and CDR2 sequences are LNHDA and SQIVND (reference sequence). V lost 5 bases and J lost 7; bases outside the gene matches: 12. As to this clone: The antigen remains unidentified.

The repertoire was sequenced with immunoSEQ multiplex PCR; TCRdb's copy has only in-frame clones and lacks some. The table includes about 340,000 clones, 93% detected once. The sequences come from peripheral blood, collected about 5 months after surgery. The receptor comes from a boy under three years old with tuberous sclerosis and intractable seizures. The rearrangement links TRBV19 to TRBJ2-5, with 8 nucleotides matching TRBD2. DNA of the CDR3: TGTGCCAGTAGTCAGGCGGGGGGACCCCTGGGGACCCAGTACTTC. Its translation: CASSQAGGPLGTQYF.